This TCR beta chain was recovered during a study of T cells in Graves' hyperthyroidism and ophthalmopathy. Study-wide points: Prediction of ophthalmopathy progression came a median around 6 months pre-onset.

Researchers amplified the TCR beta CDR3 regions from RNA transcripts. An initial round of RT-PCR targeting the TCR CDR3 relied on the HTBI primer set. TCRdb redid the calling of the multiplex PCR reads with MiXCR, one entry per CDR3 protein. This sample carries over 250,000 distinct CDR3 sequences, less than 30% of them seen once, and the ten largest clones take over 25%. This clonotype was counted ten times or more. Its target is unknown. From under 12 ml of fresh peripheral blood, PBMCs were isolated. The clonotype originates from a man between 35 and 55 years old with Graves' hyperthyroidism that later progressed to Graves' ophthalmopathy. Sequencing used blood.

CDR3 DNA: TGCAGTGCTACGGACAGGGGTGATCAGCCCCAGCATTTT. Translating it yields CSATDRGDQPQHF. This chain links TRBV20-1 with TRBJ1-5; 9 bases agree with TRBD1. J lost 5 bases, V lost 4 bases, and 3 bases had no gene match. Germline CDR1 reads DFQATT; CDR2 reads SNEGSKA (reference sequence). The CDR3 covers 13 residues.